This passage covers 27 T cell receptor beta chains from one sample sequenced in a study of CD8+ T cells in alopecia areata. Extraction of RNA preceded its reverse transcription into cDNA, which served as the sequencing template. TCRdb keeps only in-frame clones here, not all; method: immunoSEQ multiplex PCR. There are around 250,000 clones in the sample; roughly two thirds occur only once, and approximately 1.2% lies in the top ten. Specimen: CD4+ T cells sorted from blood, collected at week 0. All receptors derive from a human donor with alopecia areata.

The chain employs TRBV5-6 and TRBJ1-4; maybe TRBD1 (5 bases). The CDR3 runs 17 residues. With 1 base removed from V and 7 bases from J, the gap between germline ends came to 20 bases. Germline values: CDR1 SGHDT, CDR2 YYEEEE. CDR3 bases: TGTGCCAGCAGCTTGCTGAACCACCGGGGGATGAGTGAAAAACTGTTTTTT. Its protein product is CASSLLNHRGMSEKLFF.

The chain employs TRBV4-3 and TRBJ1-2; D perhaps matches TRBD1 (5 bases). V shed 0 bases and J shed 5 bases, with 13 bases lying between them. The germline CDR1 and CDR2 sequences are LGHNA and YSLEER. The CDR3 spans 15 residues. CDR3 in amino acids: CASSQEPGEQYGYTF. CDR3 DNA: TGCGCCAGCAGCCAAGAGCCGGGGGAACAATATGGCTACACCTTC.

The chain carries TRBV14 and TRBJ2-1; TRBD1 might be the D (6 bases). The germline V gene encodes CDR1 SGHDN and CDR2 FVKESK. The V gene lost 3 bases and the J gene lost 0 bases, with 12 bases spanning the gap. CDR3 length: 16 amino acids. The CDR3 loop is CASSHGQSSSYNEQFF. CDR3 coding DNA: TGTGCCAGCAGCCACGGACAGTCTAGCTCCTACAATGAGCAGTTCTTC.

The chain combines TRBV14 with TRBJ2-5, with TRBD2 identical over 7 bases. CDR1 is SGHDN and CDR2 is FVKESK in the germline V gene. This CDR3 contains 14 residues. Trimming at V came to 3 bases and at J to 1 base, leaving 2 bases not matched to a gene. CDR3 DNA: TGTGCCAGCAGCCAGAGCGGGGTCCAAGAGACCCAGTACTTC. This gives the protein CASSQSGVQETQYF.

The DNA for the CDR3 is TGTGCCTGGACCTTTAGCGGGGGGCTCACTGGAAACACCATATATTTT. It encodes CAWTFSGGLTGNTIYF. V and J are TRBV30 and TRBJ1-3, with D maybe TRBD1 (6 bases). The CDR3 length is 16 residues. Germline CDR1 reads GTSNPN; CDR2 reads SVGIG (reference sequence). Trimming removed 4 bases at V and 2 bases at J, with 18 bases between.

This clone showed up just once. The gene calls are TRBV5-6 and TRBJ2-1; 9 nucleotides match TRBD2. The V and J ends lost 0 bases and 0 bases, in that order; junction bases with no gene match: 7. This CDR3 is 18 amino acids long. In germline, CDR1 is SGHDT, CDR2 YYEEEE. Here the CDR3 reads CASSLAKLAGISYNEQFF. The CDR3 DNA reads TGTGCCAGCAGCTTGGCCAAGCTAGCGGGGATCTCCTACAATGAGCAGTTCTTC.

CDR3 nucleotides: TGTGCCTGGAGTCCTACCAGGAGGGGGAACACTGAAGCTTTCTTT. As protein: CAWSPTRRGNTEAFF. The chain employs TRBV30 and TRBJ1-1; D is perhaps TRBD1 (5 bases). Per the germline V gene, CDR1 is GTSNPN and CDR2 is SVGIG (reference sequence). CDR3 length: 15 residues. Trimming removed 2 bases from V and 1 base from J, with 14 bases in between. Full variable domain (outside the CDR3, taken from reference TRBV30 and TRBJ1-1): SQTIHQWPATLVQPVGSPLSLECTVEGTSNPNLYWYRQAAGRGLQLLFYSVGIGQISSEVPQNLSASRPQDRQFILSSKKLLLSDSGFYLCAWSPTRRGNTEAFFGQGTRLTVV.

This clone was observed a handful of times. V is TRBV7-9 and J is TRBJ1-5; maybe TRBD1 (6 bases). CDR1 and CDR2 (germline): SEHNR, FQNEAQ (reference sequence). Trimming removed 1 base from V and 6 bases from J, with 13 bases in between. This CDR3 comprises 15 residues. The CDR3 is CASSLGAGAIQPQHF. The CDR3 DNA reads TGTGCCAGCAGCTTAGGCGCAGGGGCGATTCAGCCCCAGCATTTT.

J is TRBJ2-2 and V is TRBV25-1; no clear D. Germline assignment: CDR1 MGHDK and CDR2 SYGVNS. Trimming took 0 bases from V and 4 from J, leaving 6 bases between them. The CDR3 runs 14 residues. Here the CDR3 reads CASSEYRLTGELFF. As DNA, the CDR3 is TGTGCCAGCAGTGAATATAGGCTCACCGGGGAGCTGTTTTTT. Based on the CDR3 plus reference TRBV25-1 and TRBJ2-2, the full variable domain is EADIYQTPRYLVIGTGKKITLECSQTMGHDKMYWYQQDPGMELHLIHYSYGVNSTEKGDLSSESTVSRIRTEHFPLTLESARPSHTSQYLCASSEYRLTGELFFGEGSRLTVL.

This clone was picked up a small number of times. The chain uses TRBV2 and TRBJ2-5; D gene ambiguous. V was shortened by 6 bases and J by 4 bases, with 6 bases between the two germline ends. The germline gives CDR1 SNHLY, CDR2 FYNNEI. CDR3 length: 11 residues. CDR3 protein: CASSMRETQYF. In DNA form, the CDR3 reads TGTGCCAGCAGCATGAGAGAGACCCAGTACTTC. The variable domain in full, completed from reference TRBV2 and TRBJ2-5, reads EPEVTQTPSHQVTQMGQEVILRCVPISNHLYFYWYRQILGQKVEFLVSFYNNEISEKSEIFDDQFSVERPDGSNFTLKIRSTKLEDSAMYFCASSMRETQYFGPGTRLLVL.

This clone was seen more than once but under ten times. This chain's CDR3 is CASSLGNTVNEQFF. The DNA for the CDR3 is TGTGCCAGCAGCTTAGGGAACACAGTTAATGAGCAGTTCTTC. V and J are TRBV11-2 and TRBJ2-1; D not certain. The CDR3 contains 14 residues. Germline CDR1 and CDR2: SGHAT and FQNNGV. The ends were cut back, 1 base at V and 7 bases at J, with 11 bases in the middle.

The rearrangement uses TRBV11-2 and TRBJ2-5; D unclear. The germline V gene encodes CDR1 SGHAT and CDR2 FQNNGV. This CDR3 comprises 13 residues. V gave up 5 bases and J gave up 0 bases, with 7 bases separating them. The CDR3 DNA reads TGTGCCAGCAGCGTCCTGTACCAAGAGACCCAGTACTTC. Protein sequence: CASSVLYQETQYF.

The rearrangement joins TRBV2 to TRBJ2-5; D is unclear. CDR3 length: 12 amino acids. Trimming shortened V by 10 bases and J by 5 bases, and 14 bases separated the two germline ends. Germline assignment: CDR1 SNHLY and CDR2 FYNNEI. The DNA of the CDR3 is TGTGCCACCGGATTGAGCTGGGAGACCCAGTACTTC. Encoded protein: CATGLSWETQYF.

This chain connects TRBV6-1 to TRBJ2-7; no definite D call. Per the germline V gene, CDR1 is MNHNS and CDR2 is SASEGT. V lost 7 bases and J 3 bases, leaving 7 bases between the germline ends. CDR3 length equals 11 residues. The CDR3 DNA is TGTGCCAGCATTTCGGTCTACGAGCAGTACTTC. Residues: CASISVYEQYF.

The genes are TRBV2 and TRBJ2-7, with D maybe TRBD1 (5 bases). V was trimmed by 6 bases and J by 2 bases, leaving 8 bases between them. The CDR3 covers 12 residues. Germline V gene sequence: CDR1 SNHLY, CDR2 FYNNEI. Here the CDR3 reads CASRDTPYEQYF. The CDR3 coding sequence is TGTGCCAGCAGGGACACCCCCTACGAGCAGTACTTC.

This clone was observed a handful of times. This specimen includes other DNA sequences encoding the same CDR3. The gene calls are TRBV30 and TRBJ1-3, with D uncertain. V gave up 3 bases and J gave up 0 bases, with 3 bases separating them. The germline V gene has CDR1 GTSNPN and CDR2 SVGIG (reference sequence). This CDR3 is built from 12 residues. This CDR3 is CAWSPSGNTIYF. CDR3 DNA sequence: TGTGCCTGGAGCCCCTCTGGAAACACCATATATTTT.

The J gene is TRBJ2-5, the V gene TRBV9; 8 bases fit TRBD2. This CDR3 region has 17 residues. Germline CDR1 and CDR2: SGDLS and YYNGEE. The V and J ends lost 4 bases and 6 bases, in that order; junction bases with no gene match: 17. In nucleotides, the CDR3 is TGTGCCAGCAGCCCTACTGGCGGGGGGTACGTCGGTAAGACCCAGTACTTC. It encodes CASSPTGGGYVGKTQYF.

The chain links TRBV11-2 to TRBJ2-3, with 8 nucleotides matching TRBD2. This CDR3 contains 14 residues. With 5 bases clipped from V and 4 bases from J, the junction kept 5 bases outside the gene matches. Per germline, CDR1 SGHAT and CDR2 FQNNGV. The DNA for the CDR3 is TGTGCCAGCAGCCCGGGGGGGCCCGCAGATACGCAGTATTTT. Protein sequence: CASSPGGPADTQYF.

This clone was counted a few times. This chain uses TRBV6-6 with TRBJ2-1; tentative D call: TRBD2 (7 bases). There are 16 residues in the CDR3. Germline assignment: CDR1 MNHNY and CDR2 SVGAGI (reference sequence). V lost 2 bases and J 2 bases, leaving 13 bases between the germline ends. Written as DNA, the CDR3 is TGTGCCAGCAGTTACGAAACCGGGGGGCCCTACAATGAGCAGTTCTTC. It translates to CASSYETGGPYNEQFF.

The chain has TRBV30 and TRBJ1-6; no definite D call. There are 14 residues in the CDR3. Germline V gene lookup returns CDR1 GTSNPN and CDR2 SVGIG (reference sequence). V dropped 4 bases and J dropped 5 bases, with 12 bases sitting between them. Here the CDR3 DNA reads TGTGCCTGGACTGGGCCCAGCAATAATTCACCCCTCCACTTT. It is translated as CAWTGPSNNSPLHF.

The chain recombines TRBV5-1 with TRBJ2-5, with 10 bases matching TRBD2. V trimming: 1 base; J trimming: 5 bases; junction bases outside the gene matches: 8. The CDR3 sequence is 16 residues long. Germline CDR1 SGHRS, CDR2 YFSETQ. DNA for the CDR3: TGCGCCAGCAGCTTGTCCCCTAGCGGGGGTGGGGAGACCCAGTACTTC. Residues: CASSLSPSGGGETQYF.

This rearrangement joins TRBV4-3 to TRBJ2-7, with D perhaps matching TRBD1 or TRBD2 (5 bases each). This CDR3 contains 15 residues. With 4 bases removed from V and 3 bases from J, the gap between germline ends came to 16 bases. CDR1 and CDR2 from the germline V gene are LGHNA and YSLEER. The DNA of the CDR3 is TGCGCCAGCAGCCGTGACCGGGACGGCCTCTACGAGCAGTACTTC. Translated: CASSRDRDGLYEQYF.

The chain has TRBV6-6 and TRBJ2-7, with D perhaps being TRBD1 or TRBD2 (5 bases each). Deletions cut 6 bases from V and 8 bases from J, with 8 bases between. CDR1 and CDR2 (germline): MNHNY, SVGAGI (reference sequence). This CDR3 contains 10 residues. In DNA, the CDR3 is TGTGCCAGCAGGCCGGGACAGCAGTACTTC. Its protein is CASRPGQQYF.

The chain couples TRBV5-6 to TRBJ1-4; 8 nucleotides agree with TRBD1. This CDR3 comprises 14 residues. Germline V CDR1 and CDR2: SGHDT, YYEEEE. J lost 8 bases, V lost 2 bases, and 5 bases had no gene match. CDR3: CASSFLQGGEKLFF. The CDR3 nucleotides are TGTGCCAGCAGCTTCCTACAGGGGGGAGAAAAACTGTTTTTT.

This chain joins TRBV29-1 and TRBJ2-7; possible D gene TRBD2, 7 bases. V was trimmed by 7 bases and J by 0 bases, leaving 22 bases between them. This CDR3 has 16 amino acids. Germline CDR1 and CDR2: SQVTM and ANQGSEA. The DNA for the CDR3 is TGCAGCGGCAGTGGGCTTGCGGGGGCGTCCTCCTACGAGCAGTACTTC. Encoded protein: CSGSGLAGASSYEQYF.

The rearrangement links TRBV29-1 to TRBJ1-1, with 8 bases aligning to TRBD1. Germline loops: CDR1 SQVTM, CDR2 ANQGSEA. Unmatched junction bases numbered 8, after V lost 7 bases and J lost 1 base. There are 14 residues in the CDR3. Written as DNA, the CDR3 is TGCAGCGCAGCAGGGGGCTCTAGGAACACTGAAGCTTTCTTT. Protein sequence: CSAAGGSRNTEAFF.

The chain is built from TRBV5-1 and TRBJ2-3; TRBD2 aligns across 9 bases. Germline trimming cut 0 bases from V and 4 bases from J; bases unmatched to any gene: 3. The CDR3 consists of 15 residues. CDR1 SGHRS and CDR2 YFSETQ come from the germline V gene. This CDR3 is CASSLGLAGSDTQYF. The DNA of the CDR3 is TGCGCCAGCAGCTTGGGGCTAGCGGGGTCAGATACGCAGTATTTT.